The next 8 T cell receptor beta chains were all read from a single sample in a study of blood T cell repertoires in COVID-19. Some clones are missing from TCRdb's copy, which holds only in-frame ones; the method was immunoSEQ multiplex PCR. The data hold roughly 200,000 clones, with about nine tenths observed a single time. Sequenced input: peripheral blood. These receptors were collected from a man in his forties with acute or convalescent COVID-19.

V is TRBV29-1 and J is TRBJ1-3; D gene unclear. The CDR3 spans 16 residues. Between the trimmed V and J ends, which lost 0 bases and 0 bases, there was a span of 12 bases. Germline CDR1 reads SQVTM; CDR2 reads ANQGSEA. The CDR3 region has the DNA TGCAGCGTTGAAGATTGGGCATCGAGCTCTGGAAACACCATATATTTT. It is translated as CSVEDWASSSGNTIYF.

This rearrangement joins TRBV2 to TRBJ2-4; 7 nucleotides align to TRBD2. The CDR3 sequence is 16 residues long. The junction had 6 bases not matched to a gene; V was cut back by 4 bases and J by 0 bases. In germline, CDR1 is SNHLY, CDR2 FYNNEI. The CDR3 loop is CASSGGGLLAKNIQYF. The DNA of the CDR3 is TGTGCCAGCAGTGGGGGAGGGCTCCTAGCCAAAAACATTCAGTACTTC.

CDR3 in DNA: TGTGCCAGCTCACCACCGATCTGGGGGGGACGGGGTTACAATGAGCAGTTCTTC. Encoded protein: CASSPPIWGGRGYNEQFF. J is TRBJ2-1 and V is TRBV18; 7 bases are a match to TRBD2. This CDR3 is 18 amino acids long. With V trimmed by 0 bases and J by 4 bases, 12 bases remained unmatched. Germline assignment: CDR1 KGHSH and CDR2 LQKENI. The variable domain in full, completed from reference TRBV18 and TRBJ2-1, reads NAGVMQNPRHLVRRRGQEARLRCSPMKGHSHVYWYRQLPEEGLKFMVYLQKENIIDESGMPKERFSAEFPKEGPSILRIQQVVRGDSAAYFCASSPPIWGGRGYNEQFFGPGTRLTVL.

The rearrangement uses TRBV4-1 and TRBJ2-7, with TRBD2 as a possible D gene (6 bases). V lost 0 bases and J lost 6, with 21 bases in between. The CDR3 has 17 amino acids. Per germline, CDR1 MGHRA and CDR2 YSYEKL. DNA of the CDR3: TGCGCCAGCAGCCAAGAGCCCCTACTGACTAGGCCGTGCGAGCAGTACTTC. Translated, it gives CASSQEPLLTRPCEQYF.

The V and J genes are TRBV7-9 and TRBJ1-1, with unresolved D. The CDR3 spans 13 residues. V was pared by 8 bases and J by 3 bases, with 13 bases between. Per the germline V gene, CDR1 is SEHNR and CDR2 is FQNEAQ (reference sequence). The CDR3 reads CASGEVGDTEAFF. CDR3 bases: TGTGCCAGCGGGGAGGTCGGGGACACTGAAGCTTTCTTT.

This clone has a single count. The chain couples TRBV6-4 to TRBJ2-3; 12 bases line up with TRBD2. In germline, CDR1 is MRHNA, CDR2 SNTAGT. The CDR3 is made up of 16 amino acids. The V segment lost 5 bases and the J segment 2 bases; nucleotides outside the gene matches: 5. The chain's CDR3 is CASSPGLAGITDTQYF. For the CDR3, the DNA is TGTGCCAGCAGTCCGGGACTAGCGGGTATCACAGATACGCAGTATTTT.

The chain carries TRBV10-3 and TRBJ1-6, with no clear D. There are 15 residues in the CDR3. Germline V gives CDR1 ENHRY, CDR2 SYGVKD. With 1 base removed from V and 6 bases from J, the gap between germline ends came to 10 bases. The CDR3 spells CAISEYGVGNSPLHF. CDR3 in DNA: TGTGCCATCAGTGAGTACGGGGTAGGTAATTCACCCCTCCACTTT.

The V and J genes are TRBV7-9 and TRBJ2-2, with a weak D call TRBD1 (6 bases). Trimming cost V 5 bases and J 3 bases, with 10 bases left between them. Germline V lookup: CDR1 SEHNR, CDR2 FQNEAQ (reference sequence). This CDR3 spans 14 amino acids. For the CDR3, the DNA is TGTGCCAGCAGCACACAGGGTTACACCGGGGAGCTGTTTTTT. Protein product: CASSTQGYTGELFF.